The sequence of this T cell receptor (beta chain) was determined in a study of OX40 agonist ivuxolimab in advanced cancers. Study-level information: An agonistic anti-OX40 (CD134) antibody, ivuxolimab, was used to treat the patients. Having had anti-PD-1, anti-PD-L1 or anti-CTLA-4 therapy before was allowed, and over 35% had some. General study findings and limits: Normalized T-cell clonal expansion was also low in some nonresponders.

The germline V gene has CDR1 SGHTS and CDR2 YDEGEE. The CDR3 is 15 residues long. After removal of 4 bases from V and 4 bases from J, the junction contained 6 bases not matched to a gene. This clone was counted once. Its antigen is not known. Method: immunoSEQ multiplex PCR; TCRdb's copy keeps in-frame clones and lacks some. The table includes about 66,000 clones, 70% to 90% detected once. The genes are TRBV5-8 and TRBJ1-1; 11 bases agree with TRBD1. The sample in question was CD4+ or CD8+ T cells sorted from blood, obtained in a trial of the OX40 agonist ivuxolimab. This clonotype was sampled from an adult with an advanced solid tumor such as melanoma, head and neck, liver or kidney cancer. The CDR3 region is CASSTGQGVTTEAFF. The CDR3 nucleotides are TGTGCCAGCAGCACGGGACAGGGGGTGACCACTGAAGCTTTCTTT.